Listed below are T cell receptor beta chains from one sample, sequenced in a study of T cells in Graves' hyperthyroidism and ophthalmopathy. TCRdb re-derived calls from the multiplex PCR reads in MiXCR, one entry per CDR3 protein. The table has roughly 700,000 distinct CDR3 sequences, 13% to 15% seen once. Sequenced sample: blood. These receptors all stem from a woman younger than 35 with Graves' hyperthyroidism. Each CDR3 is given with its conserved first and last residue. The D gene is left open where the match is weak. Clone size is not always given. Where it is, it says once, few, many or a class for expanded clones.

cdr3_length: 16
j_call: TRBJ2-7
v_call: TRBV28
clone_size: many
d_call: TRBD2
cdr3_nt: TGTGCCAGCAGTTATACTAGCGGGCGGTCCCTCTACGAGCAGTACTTC
cdr3_aa: CASSYTSGRSLYEQYF

cdr3_length: 15
j_call: TRBJ2-3
v_call: TRBV30
clone_size: many
d_call: TRBD1
cdr3_nt: TGTGCCTGGACCCCCGGCAGGGGGCGTTCAGATACGCAGTATTTT
cdr3_aa: CAWTPGRGRSDTQYF

cdr3_length: 11
j_call: TRBJ2-5
v_call: TRBV2
clone_size: many
d_call: .
cdr3_nt: TGTGCCAGCAGCCGAAGGGAGACCCAGTACTTC
cdr3_aa: CASSRRETQYF

cdr3_length: 13
j_call: TRBJ2-3
v_call: TRBV2
clone_size: .
d_call: TRBD2
cdr3_nt: TGTGCCAGCCGTAGCGGGAGATCAGATACGCAGTATTTT
cdr3_aa: CASRSGRSDTQYF

cdr3_length: 15
j_call: TRBJ2-7
v_call: TRBV6-2/TRBV6-3
clone_size: .
d_call: TRBD2
cdr3_nt: TGTGCCAGCAGTCCGCAGGTACTAGCGGGAGCGAGGCAGTACTTC
cdr3_aa: CASSPQVLAGARQYF

cdr3_length: 15
j_call: TRBJ1-1
v_call: TRBV5-4
clone_size: once
d_call: .
cdr3_nt: TGTGCCAGCAGCTTCCTTGACAGGCTGAGCACTGAAGCTTTCTTT
cdr3_aa: CASSFLDRLSTEAFF

cdr3_length: 15
j_call: TRBJ2-3
v_call: TRBV30
clone_size: many
d_call: TRBD1
cdr3_nt: TGTGCCTGGAGTGTACGGACAGGCATCACAGATACGCAGTATTTT
cdr3_aa: CAWSVRTGITDTQYF

cdr3_length: 15
j_call: TRBJ1-1
v_call: TRBV6-5
clone_size: .
d_call: TRBD1
cdr3_nt: TGTTCCAGCAGTTACCCCAACGGACAGGCCACTGAAGCTTTCTTT
cdr3_aa: CSSSYPNGQATEAFF

cdr3_length: 14
j_call: TRBJ1-1
v_call: TRBV18
clone_size: many
d_call: .
cdr3_nt: TGTGCCAGCTCCCAATCAAGGGGCAACACTGAAGCTTTCTTT
cdr3_aa: CASSQSRGNTEAFF

cdr3_length: 11
j_call: TRBJ2-7
v_call: TRBV6-1
clone_size: few
d_call: .
cdr3_nt: TGTGCCAGCAGGAGTCTCTACGAGCAGTACTTC
cdr3_aa: CASRSLYEQYF

cdr3_length: 13
j_call: TRBJ1-2
v_call: TRBV7-9
clone_size: many
d_call: .
cdr3_nt: TGTGCCAGCAGCTCTTTGTCCACAGAGGGCTACACCTTC
cdr3_aa: CASSSLSTEGYTF

cdr3_length: 14
j_call: TRBJ2-7
v_call: TRBV11-2
clone_size: many
d_call: TRBD1
cdr3_nt: TGTGCCAGCAGCTTGGGACAGACTGACTACGAGCAGTACTTC
cdr3_aa: CASSLGQTDYEQYF

cdr3_length: 15
j_call: TRBJ2-1
v_call: TRBV30
clone_size: once
d_call: TRBD2
cdr3_nt: TGTGCCTGGACTAGCGGGATGAGCTCCTACAATGAGCAGTTCTTC
cdr3_aa: CAWTSGMSSYNEQFF

cdr3_length: 16
j_call: TRBJ2-5
v_call: TRBV20-1
clone_size: many
d_call: .
cdr3_nt: TGCAGTGCTAGAGTATCGGGCAGGGGAAGCCAAGAGACCCAGTACTTC
cdr3_aa: CSARVSGRGSQETQYF

cdr3_length: 16
j_call: TRBJ2-5
v_call: TRBV20-1
clone_size: .
d_call: TRBD2
cdr3_nt: TGCAGTGCTAGAGACGGACTAGCGGAGTACCAAGAGACCCAGTACTTC
cdr3_aa: CSARDGLAEYQETQYF

cdr3_length: 14
j_call: TRBJ1-5
v_call: TRBV20-1
clone_size: many
d_call: .
cdr3_nt: TGCAGTGCTTCAGGGGCCGGAGGAGATCAGCCCCAGCATTTT
cdr3_aa: CSASGAGGDQPQHF

cdr3_length: 14
j_call: TRBJ2-1
v_call: TRBV11-2
clone_size: many
d_call: .
cdr3_nt: TGTGCCAGCAGCTTAAGGAGTAGCTCCGTGGAGGGGTTCTTC
cdr3_aa: CASSLRSSSVEGFF

cdr3_length: 15
j_call: TRBJ2-1
v_call: TRBV7-9
clone_size: .
d_call: TRBD2
cdr3_nt: TGTGCCAGCAATCCGTCAGCGGGGCCCTACAATGAGCAGTTCTTC
cdr3_aa: CASNPSAGPYNEQFF

cdr3_length: 13
j_call: TRBJ2-1
v_call: TRBV9
clone_size: .
d_call: TRBD2
cdr3_nt: TGTGCCAGCAGCGCGGGGGGTAGGAATGAGCAGTTCTTC
cdr3_aa: CASSAGGRNEQFF

cdr3_length: 18
j_call: TRBJ1-1
v_call: TRBV30
clone_size: .
d_call: TRBD1
cdr3_nt: TGTGCCTGGAGTGAGAAGGGACAGGGAGTATTTTCGAACACTGAAGCTTTCTTT
cdr3_aa: CAWSEKGQGVFSNTEAFF

cdr3_length: 14
j_call: TRBJ1-6
v_call: TRBV9
clone_size: .
d_call: .
cdr3_nt: TGTGCCAGCAGCAACCGGGACGGCTATTCACCCCTCCACTTT
cdr3_aa: CASSNRDGYSPLHF

cdr3_length: 13
j_call: TRBJ2-5
v_call: TRBV7-3
clone_size: many
d_call: .
cdr3_nt: TGTGCCAGCAGCCCCGGATTTGGGGAGACCCAGTACTTC
cdr3_aa: CASSPGFGETQYF

cdr3_length: 14
j_call: TRBJ2-7
v_call: TRBV5-1
clone_size: .
d_call: .
cdr3_nt: TGCGCCAGCAGCCCCCACAGGGACCCCTACGAGCAGTACTTC
cdr3_aa: CASSPHRDPYEQYF

cdr3_length: 15
j_call: TRBJ2-5
v_call: TRBV6-1
clone_size: .
d_call: TRBD1
cdr3_nt: TGTGCCAGCAGAGTTACAGGGACAGGGGAAGAGACCCAGTACTTC
cdr3_aa: CASRVTGTGEETQYF

cdr3_length: 14
j_call: TRBJ2-7
v_call: TRBV5-5
clone_size: .
d_call: .
cdr3_nt: TGTGCCAGCAGTCTTGGTGGGAGTTGGTACGAGCAGTACTTC
cdr3_aa: CASSLGGSWYEQYF